This T cell receptor beta chain was obtained from a study of blood T cell repertoires in COVID-19. V dropped 3 bases and J dropped 6 bases, with 15 bases sitting between them. The CDR3 is 14 amino acids. Looked up from germline, CDR1 is LNHDA and CDR2 is SQIVND (reference sequence). It was during active infection that Seattle patients were enrolled and then longitudinally followed. Assay: immunoSEQ multiplex PCR; the TCRdb copy retains only in-frame clones and omits some. Of roughly 330,000 clones in the sample, around 90% were seen once. The clonotype was recovered from a man aged 30-40 years with COVID-19, enrolled during active disease. This chain connects TRBV19 to TRBJ2-7; D might be TRBD1 (6 bases). Sequencing used peripheral blood. This chain's CDR3 is CASSMVQGWFEQYF. The CDR3 DNA reads as TGTGCCAGTAGTATGGTACAGGGCTGGTTCGAGCAGTACTTC.